The next 24 T cell receptor beta chains were all read from a single sample in a study of OX40 agonist ivuxolimab in advanced cancers. Profiled with immunoSEQ multiplex PCR; TCRdb holds only in-frame clones, not every one. The sample shows around 80,000 clones, roughly 91% of them seen only once. The specimen comprised CD4+ or CD8+ T cells sorted from blood, sampled in a trial of the OX40 agonist ivuxolimab. The receptor set was obtained from an adult with an advanced solid tumor such as melanoma, head and neck, liver or kidney cancer.

The gene calls are TRBV18 and TRBJ1-5; possibly TRBD1 for D (6 bases). CDR3 length: 14 amino acids. The germline CDR1 and CDR2 sequences are KGHSH and LQKENI. Deletions cut 2 bases from V and 2 bases from J, with 7 bases between. CDR3 coding DNA: TGTGCCAGCTCACCAGGGGGCGGCAATCAGCCCCAGCATTTT. As protein: CASSPGGGNQPQHF.

The gene calls are TRBV7-2 and TRBJ2-7; TRBD2 is a possible D gene (5 bases). The germline CDR1 and CDR2 sequences are SGHTA and FQGNSA. Trimming stripped 1 base from V and 2 bases from J, with 12 bases between. There are 15 residues in the CDR3. The CDR3 nucleotides read TGTGCCAGCAGCTTAGGGGGTTTAGCGCCCTACGAGCAGTACTTC. Translation gives CASSLGGLAPYEQYF.

The chain joins TRBV28 to TRBJ1-3; tentatively, D is TRBD1 (5 bases). V was cut by 6 bases and J by 3 bases, with 15 bases left in between. The germline CDR1 and CDR2 sequences are MDHEN and SYDVKM. CDR3 length equals 15 residues. CDR3 region: CASSHGGENGNTIYF. The CDR3 DNA reads TGTGCCAGCAGCCACGGGGGGGAGAATGGAAACACCATATATTTT.

This rearrangement joins TRBV27 to TRBJ2-7, with 7 bases fitting TRBD2. The CDR3 length is 15 residues. The J segment lost 0 bases and the V segment lost 3 bases, leaving 5 bases of the junction unmatched. Germline CDR1 is MNHEY and CDR2 is SMNVEV (reference sequence). CDR3 bases: TGTGCCAGCAGTTTCCGGACTAGAAGCTCCTACGAGCAGTACTTC. It encodes CASSFRTRSSYEQYF.

The V call is TRBV14, the J call TRBJ2-3; D is unresolved. The CDR3 runs to 17 residues. CDR1 and CDR2 from the germline V gene are SGHDN and FVKESK. Trimming took 0 bases from V and 2 from J, leaving 15 bases between them. The DNA for the CDR3 is TGTGCCAGCAGCCAAGAATGGGGAAACATATTCACAGATACGCAGTATTTT. Amino acids: CASSQEWGNIFTDTQYF.

The chain links TRBV4-1 to TRBJ2-4; 10 positions match TRBD1. Germline CDR1 is MGHRA and CDR2 is YSYEKL. The junction had 4 bases not matched to a gene; V was cut back by 2 bases and J by 3 bases. The CDR3 has 16 amino acids. CDR3 sequence reads: CASSQLGTGVKNIQYF. CDR3 coding DNA: TGCGCCAGCAGCCAACTCGGGACAGGGGTCAAAAACATTCAGTACTTC.

The rearrangement links TRBV7-9 to TRBJ2-2, with 8 bases fitting TRBD2. The CDR3 length is 14 residues. Germline V CDR1 and CDR2: SEHNR, FQNEAQ (reference sequence). With 5 bases clipped from V and 7 bases from J, the junction kept 6 bases outside the gene matches. CDR3 amino acids: CASSLGLAYGELFF. CDR3 in DNA: TGTGCCAGCAGCCTCGGACTAGCTTACGGGGAGCTGTTTTTT.

The chain recombines TRBV6-5 with TRBJ1-5; 10 nucleotides line up with TRBD1. This CDR3 has 15 amino acids. V lost 1 base, J lost 8 bases, and 5 bases stayed unmatched. Germline CDR1 is MNHEY and CDR2 is SVGAGI. The CDR3: CASSYLTGGLKPQHF. CDR3 DNA: TGTGCCAGCAGTTACTTGACAGGGGGCCTGAAGCCCCAGCATTTT.

CDR3 protein: CATSRNRGGTEAFF. The CDR3 DNA reads as TGTGCCACCAGCAGGAACCGAGGCGGCACTGAAGCTTTCTTT. The chain uses TRBV15 and TRBJ1-1; D remains unclear. Germline CDR1 LNHNV, CDR2 YYDKDF (reference sequence). V was pared by 3 bases and J by 4 bases, with 12 bases between. The CDR3 is made up of 14 amino acids.

The chain employs TRBV5-6 and TRBJ2-3; no definite D call. Trimming left V 7 bases short and J 4 bases short, with 10 bases between. The CDR3 loop spans 12 amino acids. CDR1 is SGHDT, CDR2 YYEEEE, per germline. CDR3 region: CASSLTPDTQYF. The CDR3 nucleotides are TGTGCCAGCTCCTTGACTCCAGATACGCAGTATTTT.

This clone was counted between two and nine times. The chain combines TRBV12-5 with TRBJ1-2; D remains ambiguous. Germline V gives CDR1 LGHNT, CDR2 FRNRAP. This CDR3 contains 13 residues. The V and J ends lost 1 base and 8 bases respectively, with 11 bases between them. In nucleotides, the CDR3 is TGTGCTAGTGGTTTGGACGGTGTTAGGGGCTACACCTTC. This sequence encodes CASGLDGVRGYTF.

The rearrangement links TRBV6-5 to TRBJ1-1; D is undetermined. The CDR3 totals 15 residues. V lost 0 bases and J lost 1, with 9 bases in between. The germline V gene encodes CDR1 MNHEY and CDR2 SVGAGI. The CDR3: CASSYSIRGNTEAFF. The CDR3, as DNA: TGTGCCAGCAGTTACTCGATTCGGGGGAACACTGAAGCTTTCTTT.

A few counts support this clone. This rearrangement joins TRBV6-6 to TRBJ1-1; D remains unclear. Germline loops: CDR1 MNHNY, CDR2 SVGAGI (reference sequence). Trimming removed 6 bases from V and 1 base from J, with 9 bases in between. The CDR3 consists of 13 residues. CDR3 sequence reads: CASSHERNTEAFF. The CDR3 DNA is TGTGCCAGCAGCCACGAGCGGAACACTGAAGCTTTCTTT.

The V gene is TRBV5-1, the J gene TRBJ2-3; 10 bases agree with TRBD1. CDR1 is SGHRS, CDR2 YFSETQ, per germline. V shed 3 bases and J 4 bases; nucleotides not matched to a gene: 14. This CDR3 is built from 18 residues. CDR3 in DNA: TGCGCCAGCAGCTATGGGGACAGGGGAGGAAAGTTGGCAGATACGCAGTATTTT. Its translation is CASSYGDRGGKLADTQYF.

The rearrangement links TRBV6-1 to TRBJ2-1, with D perhaps matching TRBD1 (5 bases). This CDR3 region has 13 residues. V shed 0 bases and J shed 10 bases, with 10 bases lying between them. Germline-derived CDR1 and CDR2 are MNHNS and SASEGT. CDR3 DNA sequence: TGTGCCAGCAGTGAAGCCAGGGCAGGCGAGCAGTTCTTC. It specifies CASSEARAGEQFF.

The chain employs TRBV6-5 and TRBJ1-2; no definite D call. The CDR3 length is 13 residues. Deletions cut 6 bases from V and 0 bases from J, with 8 bases between. In germline, CDR1 is MNHEY, CDR2 SVGAGI. CDR3 loop: CASRLTANYGYTF. The CDR3 region has the DNA TGTGCCAGCAGATTGACGGCTAACTATGGCTACACCTTC.

V is TRBV27 and J is TRBJ1-1, with D unresolved. CDR3 length: 17 residues. V was pared by 5 bases and J by 3 bases, with 22 bases between. Germline V gene sequence: CDR1 MNHEY, CDR2 SMNVEV (reference sequence). CDR3 coding DNA: TGTGCCAGCAGTCGAGGGCTTCTGGGGTGGAAGGACACTGAAGCTTTCTTT. This sequence encodes CASSRGLLGWKDTEAFF.

The chain uses TRBV7-3 and TRBJ1-2, with 7 bases that match TRBD1. Unmatched junction bases numbered 3, after V lost 2 bases and J lost 3 bases. CDR3 length: 14 amino acids. The germline V gene encodes CDR1 SGHTA and CDR2 FQGTGA. The CDR3, as DNA: TGTGCCAGCAGCTTATCCGGGACAGACTATGGCTACACCTTC. Protein sequence: CASSLSGTDYGYTF.

The CDR3 sequence is CASSLSGQGTGPVYGYTF. CDR3 in DNA: TGCGCCAGCAGCTTGTCGGGACAGGGAACGGGACCGGTCTATGGCTACACCTTC. The chain couples TRBV5-1 to TRBJ1-2; 9 bases match TRBD1. CDR1 is SGHRS and CDR2 is YFSETQ in the germline V gene. The V segment lost 1 base and the J segment 4 bases; nucleotides outside the gene matches: 14. This CDR3 has 18 amino acids.

In DNA form, the CDR3 reads TGTGCCAGTAGCACCGCCAATGAGCAGTTCTTC. The encoded protein is CASSTANEQFF. J is TRBJ2-1 and V is TRBV19; the D is unclear. Germline CDR1 is LNHDA and CDR2 is SQIVND (reference sequence). CDR3 length: 11 residues. V lost 6 bases and J lost 6, with 6 bases in between.

The genes are TRBV28 and TRBJ2-7; D unclear. The CDR3 consists of 15 residues. The germline V and J ends were trimmed by 6 bases and 3 bases, with 18 bases remaining between them. Germline assignment: CDR1 MDHEN and CDR2 SYDVKM. CDR3 DNA: TGTGCCAGCAGACGTGAGACCTTATACAGCTACGAGCAGTACTTC. Translated: CASRRETLYSYEQYF.

The V call is TRBV19, the J call TRBJ1-1, with unresolved D. The CDR3 is 14 amino acids. Trimming stripped 6 bases from V and 5 bases from J, with 16 bases between. Germline V gene data show CDR1 as LNHDA and CDR2 as SQIVND (reference sequence). The CDR3 loop reads CASSPLRVGTEAFF. DNA for the CDR3: TGTGCCAGTAGCCCATTGAGGGTAGGTACTGAAGCTTTCTTT. Filled out from reference TRBV19 and TRBJ1-1, the complete variable domain reads DGGITQSPKYLFRKEGQNVTLSCEQNLNHDAMYWYRQDPGQGLRLIYYSQIVNDFQKGDIAEGYSVSREKKESFPLTVTSAQKNPTAFYLCASSPLRVGTEAFFGQGTRLTVV.

The rearrangement links TRBV7-3 to TRBJ2-6; 7 nucleotides align to TRBD1. Trimming took 5 bases from V and 4 from J; bases not matched to a gene: 11. CDR3 length: 17 residues. From germline, CDR1 is SGHTA and CDR2 FQGTGA. This chain's CDR3 is CASSLLPTGTGANVLTF. DNA of the CDR3: TGTGCCAGCAGCCTTCTTCCGACAGGGACCGGGGCCAACGTCCTGACTTTC.

This chain uses TRBV11-2 with TRBJ2-1; either TRBD1 or TRBD2 may supply D (5 bases each). Trimming pared 0 bases from V and 0 bases from J, leaving 9 bases between. In germline, CDR1 is SGHAT, CDR2 FQNNGV. This CDR3 spans 16 amino acids. The CDR3 bases are TGTGCCAGCAGCTTAGATCCGGGGACCTCCTACAATGAGCAGTTCTTC. It specifies CASSLDPGTSYNEQFF. The full variable domain, rest sourced from reference TRBV11-2 and TRBJ2-1, is EAGVAQSPRYKIIEKRQSVAFWCNPISGHATLYWYQQILGQGPKLLIQFQNNGVVDDSQLPKDRFSAERLKGVDSTLKIQPAKLEDSAVYLCASSLDPGTSYNEQFFGPGTRLTVL.